One and the same sample provided the 25 T cell receptor beta chains below, sequenced in a study of blood T cell repertoires in COVID-19. Assay used: immunoSEQ multiplex PCR; TCRdb lists only in-frame clones, some missing. The data hold roughly 190,000 clones, with over 75% observed a single time. What was sequenced was peripheral blood. These receptors originate from a man aged 50 to 60 with acute or convalescent COVID-19.

This chain connects TRBV12-5 to TRBJ2-2, with 8 bases matching TRBD1. This CDR3 is 16 amino acids long. V lost 3 bases, J lost 5 bases, and 8 bases stayed unmatched. Germline V gene data show CDR1 as LGHNT and CDR2 as FRNRAP. DNA of the CDR3: TGTGCTAGTGGTTTAGGCGTTAACAGGGGGACCGGGGAGCTGTTTTTT. Amino acid sequence: CASGLGVNRGTGELFF.

The rearrangement links TRBV4-2 to TRBJ2-7; D unclear. The ends were cut back, 1 base at V and 0 bases at J, with 7 bases in the middle. This CDR3 has 14 residues. The germline CDR1 and CDR2 sequences are LGHNA and YNFKEQ. CDR3 sequence (DNA): TGTGCCAGCAGCCAAGTTGGCACCTCCTACGAGCAGTACTTC. Amino acid sequence: CASSQVGTSYEQYF.

The rearrangement uses TRBV3-1 (or the pseudogene TRBV3-2) and TRBJ2-1; 8 positions match TRBD2. Unmatched junction bases numbered 6, after V lost 0 bases and J lost 5 bases. Germline V lookup: CDR1 LGHDT, CDR2 YNNKEL (reference sequence). The CDR3 contains 16 residues. In DNA form, the CDR3 reads TGTGCCAGCAGCCAAGATATGACTAGCGAGCACAATGAGCAGTTCTTC. Translation gives CASSQDMTSEHNEQFF.

The chain uses TRBV12-3 or TRBV12-4 and TRBJ2-5; 7 positions match TRBD1. V shed 9 bases, J shed 0 bases, and the junction held 4 bases outside the gene matches. The CDR3 extends over 13 amino acids. This CDR3 is CASEGQYQETQYF. The CDR3 coding sequence is TGTGCCAGTGAGGGACAGTACCAAGAGACCCAGTACTTC.

CDR3 sequence: CASRLPGQSNEKLFF. The CDR3 nucleotides read TGTGCCAGCAGACTCCCGGGACAGAGTAATGAAAAACTGTTTTTT. The chain carries TRBV28 and TRBJ1-4, with 7 nucleotides matching TRBD1. The germline V gene has CDR1 MDHEN and CDR2 SYDVKM. The CDR3 runs to 15 residues. Trimming took 6 bases from V and 4 from J; bases not matched to a gene: 8.

V is TRBV7-8 and J is TRBJ2-3; tentative D call: TRBD2 (7 bases). Germline V gene lookup returns CDR1 SGHVS and CDR2 FQNEAQ. This CDR3 comprises 15 residues. V was trimmed by 1 base and J by 3 bases, leaving 11 bases between them. The CDR3 DNA follows: TGTGCCAGCAGCTTAGACCGGGGGGCAACAGATACGCAGTATTTT. The encoded protein is CASSLDRGATDTQYF.

This chain connects TRBV9 to TRBJ2-1, with a tentative D call TRBD1 (5 bases). V was clipped by 4 bases and J by 0 bases, with 8 bases between them. The CDR3 is 14 residues long. Germline CDR1 is SGDLS and CDR2 is YYNGEE. The CDR3 protein is CASSPTGSYNEQFF. The DNA of the CDR3 is TGTGCCAGCAGCCCTACAGGCTCCTACAATGAGCAGTTCTTC.

The chain uses TRBV6-2 or TRBV6-3 and TRBJ2-5; 8 positions match TRBD2. The germline V gene encodes CDR1 MNHEY and CDR2 SVGEGT. This CDR3 comprises 14 residues. With 3 bases clipped from V and 5 bases from J, the junction kept 5 bases outside the gene matches. CDR3 coding DNA: TGTGCCAGCAGTTATGCCGGGGGGGCTGAGACCCAGTACTTC. Residues: CASSYAGGAETQYF.

J is TRBJ2-2 and V is TRBV2; D ambiguous. The CDR3 is made up of 16 amino acids. V lost 8 bases, J lost 6 bases, and 22 bases lay in between. CDR1 SNHLY and CDR2 FYNNEI come from the germline V gene. In nucleotides, the CDR3 is TGTGCCAGCTTTTCCGGGTACATCCTCAGTCCCGGGGAGCTGTTTTTT. This translates into CASFSGYILSPGELFF.

This chain links TRBV9 with TRBJ2-3; D ambiguous. This CDR3 has 13 amino acids. The V gene lost 3 bases and the J gene lost 8 bases, with 13 bases spanning the gap. The germline V gene encodes CDR1 SGDLS and CDR2 YYNGEE. The CDR3 nucleotides read TGTGCCAGCAGCGGCCGCCTAGAAGGTACGCAGTATTTT. Translation gives CASSGRLEGTQYF.

The V call is TRBV2, the J call TRBJ2-1; 8 bases align to TRBD2. The CDR3 contains 19 residues. V lost 7 bases to trimming and J lost 0 bases; unmatched junction nucleotides: 17. In germline, CDR1 is SNHLY, CDR2 FYNNEI. CDR3 loop: CASKGFSGTGPSSYNEQFF. CDR3 DNA: TGTGCCAGCAAAGGCTTTAGCGGGACTGGACCCAGCTCCTACAATGAGCAGTTCTTC.

J is TRBJ2-1 and V is TRBV27; TRBD2 matches 11 bases. Germline CDR1 is MNHEY and CDR2 is SMNVEV (reference sequence). This CDR3 region has 15 residues. Germline trimming cut 6 bases from V and 7 bases from J; bases unmatched to any gene: 8. CDR3 sequence reads: CASRLAGGSSNEQFF. In nucleotides, the CDR3 is TGTGCCAGCAGGTTAGCGGGGGGGTCGTCGAATGAGCAGTTCTTC.

As for this clone: Within the sample, other DNA sequences also encode this same CDR3. The chain couples TRBV9 to TRBJ1-3; tentative D call: TRBD1 (5 bases). Germline loops: CDR1 SGDLS, CDR2 YYNGEE. Deletions cut 0 bases from V and 0 bases from J, with 10 bases between. The CDR3 extends over 16 amino acids. CDR3 protein: CASSVGRGSSGNTIYF. DNA of the CDR3: TGTGCCAGCAGCGTAGGCCGGGGGAGCTCTGGAAACACCATATATTTT. The full variable domain, with the rest looked up from reference TRBV9 and TRBJ1-3, is DSGVTQTPKHLITATGQRVTLRCSPRSGDLSVYWYQQSLDQGLQFLIQYYNGEERAKGNILERFSAQQFPDLHSELNLSSLELGDSALYFCASSVGRGSSGNTIYFGEGSWLTVV.

V gene TRBV7-3 combines with J gene TRBJ2-1; 13 bases map to TRBD2. The V segment lost 6 bases and the J segment 8 bases; nucleotides outside the gene matches: 4. The germline CDR1 and CDR2 sequences are SGHTA and FQGTGA. The CDR3 has 14 residues. In nucleotides, the CDR3 is TGTGCCAGCAGTACTAGCGGGGGGGTCGATGAGCAGTTCTTC. Translated, it gives CASSTSGGVDEQFF.

This sequence joins TRBV6-6 and TRBJ1-3; D call uncertain. Trimming took off 6 bases at V and 0 bases at J, with 9 bases between the two ends. Germline CDR1 MNHNY, CDR2 SVGAGI (reference sequence). CDR3 length: 14 amino acids. The CDR3 loop reads CASSAGFSGNTIYF. In DNA, the CDR3 is TGTGCCAGCAGCGCGGGATTCTCTGGAAACACCATATATTTT.

A single count supports this clone. The chain has TRBV6-5 and TRBJ1-1; a weak D match, TRBD1 (5 bases). The V and J ends lost 2 bases and 3 bases respectively, with 13 bases between them. From germline, CDR1 is MNHEY and CDR2 SVGAGI. This CDR3 region has 15 residues. The CDR3 nucleotides are TGTGCCAGCAGTTACCAGGGCATCCTCGACACTGAAGCTTTCTTT. It codes for CASSYQGILDTEAFF.

The CDR3 sequence: CASSPTSGPETQYF. Written as DNA, the CDR3 is TGTGCCAGTAGCCCGACTAGCGGGCCAGAGACCCAGTACTTC. The gene calls are TRBV19 and TRBJ2-5; 10 nucleotides align to TRBD2. Germline CDR1 LNHDA, CDR2 SQIVND (reference sequence). J gave up 4 bases and V 6 bases, and 5 bases lay outside the gene matches. The CDR3 has 14 amino acids. The variable domain in full, completed from reference TRBV19 and TRBJ2-5, reads DGGITQSPKYLFRKEGQNVTLSCEQNLNHDAMYWYRQDPGQGLRLIYYSQIVNDFQKGDIAEGYSVSREKKESFPLTVTSAQKNPTAFYLCASSPTSGPETQYFGPGTRLLVL.

With regard to this clone: In the same sample, other DNA sequences code for this CDR3. This chain uses TRBV4-3 with TRBJ1-1; a possible D gene is TRBD1 (6 bases). This CDR3 is 14 amino acids long. The V end lost 4 bases, the J end lost 1 base, and 10 bases lay between the germline ends. Germline loops: CDR1 LGHNA, CDR2 YSLEER. In nucleotides, the CDR3 is TGCGCCAGCAGCCGAGGACAGACGAACACTGAAGCTTTCTTT. It is translated as CASSRGQTNTEAFF.

The V call is TRBV7-8, the J call TRBJ2-7, with D perhaps TRBD2 (6 bases). With 1 base removed from V and 1 base from J, the gap between germline ends came to 14 bases. This CDR3 has 16 residues. CDR1 SGHVS and CDR2 FQNEAQ come from the germline V gene. CDR3 in DNA: TGTGCCAGCAGCTTAGGTTGGGGGGTCGGGTCCTACGAGCAGTACTTC. It is translated as CASSLGWGVGSYEQYF.

The CDR3 sequence is CASSSNYTF. CDR3 coding DNA: TGTGCCAGCAGCTCTAACTACACCTTC. The chain combines TRBV9 with TRBJ1-2; no definite D call. V lost 4 bases and J 10 bases, leaving 5 bases between the germline ends. Germline V gene data show CDR1 as SGDLS and CDR2 as YYNGEE. The CDR3 covers 9 residues.

Worth noting for this clone: The junction does not match germline at one end; this may be a read error. The chain employs TRBV27 and TRBJ1-2; 7 bases align to TRBD1. Per the germline V gene, CDR1 is MNHEY and CDR2 is SMNVEV (reference sequence). This CDR3 is built from 14 residues. The CDR3 DNA follows: TGTGCTAGCAAGGGCAGGGGGTTCGTCTATGGCTACACCTTC. Encoded protein: CASKGRGFVYGYTF.

In DNA form, the CDR3 reads TGTGCCAGCAGCCCACGTCTCGGCGGGACCGGGGAGCTGTTTTTT. The encoded protein is CASSPRLGGTGELFF. The chain combines TRBV13 with TRBJ2-2; TRBD2 might be the D (5 bases). V was pared by 5 bases and J by 5 bases, with 15 bases between. Germline-derived CDR1 and CDR2 are PRHDT and FYEKMQ (reference sequence). The CDR3 has 15 residues.

The chain recombines TRBV19 with TRBJ2-5; weak D call: TRBD2 (7 bases). Germline values: CDR1 LNHDA, CDR2 SQIVND (reference sequence). Trimming pared 7 bases from V and 7 bases from J, leaving 22 bases between. This CDR3 has 15 amino acids. The chain's CDR3 is CASTPGQGPGGTQYF. DNA of the CDR3: TGTGCCAGTACCCCCGGGCAGGGGCCGGGAGGGACCCAGTACTTC.

This chain connects TRBV3-1 (or the pseudogene TRBV3-2) to TRBJ2-3, with 7 bases fitting TRBD1. CDR3 size: 16 residues. Germline lookup yields CDR1 LGHDT and CDR2 YNNKEL (reference sequence). After removal of 2 bases from V and 2 bases from J, the junction contained 7 bases not matched to a gene. The CDR3 spells CASSQRDRGSTDTQYF. The CDR3, as DNA: TGTGCCAGCAGCCAAAGGGACAGAGGGTCCACAGATACGCAGTATTTT.

Comments on this clone: Other DNA sequences in this sample translate to the same CDR3. The genes are TRBV18 and TRBJ2-1, with TRBD2 matching 9 bases. The junction had 2 bases not matched to a gene; V was cut back by 3 bases and J by 8 bases. Germline CDR1 and CDR2: KGHSH and LQKENI. This CDR3 spans 13 amino acids. CDR3 sequence: CASSPQREDEQFF. The CDR3 coding sequence is TGTGCCAGCTCACCTCAGCGGGAGGATGAGCAGTTCTTC.